This TCR beta chain is drawn from a study of OX40 agonist ivuxolimab in advanced cancers. This clone appeared a single time. Assay: immunoSEQ multiplex PCR; the TCRdb copy retains only in-frame clones and omits some. The repertoire has 60,000 to 70,000 clones, about 88% of them found once; the top ten carry approximately 0.3%. The J segment lost 2 bases and the V segment lost 3 bases, leaving 4 bases of the junction unmatched. The CDR3 length is 14 residues. CDR1 is SGHTA, CDR2 FQGNSA, per germline. This clonotype originated in an adult with an advanced solid tumor such as melanoma, head and neck, liver or kidney cancer. The chain uses TRBV7-2 and TRBJ2-7, with 7 bases that match TRBD2. Sample: CD4+ or CD8+ T cells sorted from blood, taken in a trial of the OX40 agonist ivuxolimab. Here the CDR3 DNA reads TGTGCCAGCAGCTTTAATCTAGCGGCCTACGAGCAGTACTTC. This translates into CASSFNLAAYEQYF.